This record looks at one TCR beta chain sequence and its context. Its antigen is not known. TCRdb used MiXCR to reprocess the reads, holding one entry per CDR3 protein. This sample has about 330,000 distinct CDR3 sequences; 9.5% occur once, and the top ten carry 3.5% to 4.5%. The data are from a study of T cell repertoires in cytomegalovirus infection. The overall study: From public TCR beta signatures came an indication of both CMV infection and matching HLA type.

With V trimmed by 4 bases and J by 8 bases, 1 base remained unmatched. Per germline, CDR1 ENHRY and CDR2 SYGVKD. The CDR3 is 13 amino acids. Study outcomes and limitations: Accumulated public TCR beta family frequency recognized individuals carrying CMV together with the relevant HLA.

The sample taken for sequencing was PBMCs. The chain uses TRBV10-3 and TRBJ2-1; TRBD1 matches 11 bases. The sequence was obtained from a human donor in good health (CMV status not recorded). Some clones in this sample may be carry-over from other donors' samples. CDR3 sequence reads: CAISGGQGDEQFF. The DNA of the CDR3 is TGTGCCATCAGTGGGGGACAGGGGGATGAGCAGTTCTTC.